This TCR beta chain comes out of a study of cytomegalovirus exposure and HLA in healthy donors. The primer mix had 60 Vbeta and 13 Jbeta primers. Clones were read by immunoSEQ multiplex PCR, and TCRdb kept only the in-frame ones, dropping some. This table has 180,000 or so clones, 70% to 85% appearing once. Trimming pared 3 bases from V and 4 bases from J, leaving 9 bases between. Germline lookup yields CDR1 MNHEY and CDR2 SMNVEV (reference sequence). The CDR3 runs 13 residues. Sequenced input: PBMCs. This chain joins TRBV27 and TRBJ1-1, with a tentative D call TRBD1 (5 bases). This TCR derives from a man aged 18-30 years in good health and CMV-seronegative. This CDR3 is CASSLGRGTEAFF. The CDR3, as DNA: TGTGCCAGCAGTTTGGGGAGGGGCACTGAAGCTTTCTTT.